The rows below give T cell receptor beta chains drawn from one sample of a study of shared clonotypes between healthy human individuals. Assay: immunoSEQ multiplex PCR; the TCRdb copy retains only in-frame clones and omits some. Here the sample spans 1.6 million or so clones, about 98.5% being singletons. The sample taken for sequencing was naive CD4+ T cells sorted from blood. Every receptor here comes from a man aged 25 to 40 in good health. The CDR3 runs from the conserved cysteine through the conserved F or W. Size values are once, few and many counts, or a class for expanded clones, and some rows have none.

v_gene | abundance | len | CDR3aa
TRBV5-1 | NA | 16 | CASSLSGIETGYEQYF
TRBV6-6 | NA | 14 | CASSYSPLAGEQFF
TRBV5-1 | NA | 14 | CASSLGQGGGEQFF
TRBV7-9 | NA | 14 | CASSLTDAYNEQFF
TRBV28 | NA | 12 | CASSGTTYEQYF
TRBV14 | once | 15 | CASSGAGRGANVLTF
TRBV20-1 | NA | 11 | CSARDQGWRDF
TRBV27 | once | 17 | CASSLKAGGGWAGELFF
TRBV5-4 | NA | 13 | CASSHAEGGREYF
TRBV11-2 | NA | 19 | CASSPSFVSDREPYNEQFF
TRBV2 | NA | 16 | CASSDRDRVQGEKLFF
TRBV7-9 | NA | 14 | CASSSPGYAGELFF
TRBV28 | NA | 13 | CASSRVFGNTIYF
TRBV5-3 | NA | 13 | CASSFPGGETQYF
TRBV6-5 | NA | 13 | CASSYVLQQTQYF
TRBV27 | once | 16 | CASQWGREGSYNEQFF
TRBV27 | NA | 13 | CASSDRPNQPQHF
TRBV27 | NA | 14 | CASSFRQSNAPQHF
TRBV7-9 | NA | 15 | CAATWLRGNGETQYF